This T cell receptor (beta chain) appears in the sequencing data of a study of blood T cell repertoires in COVID-19. Turning to the study itself: T cells, B-cell-depleted T cells, or PBMCs provided the cDNA or gDNA that served as material.

Only in-frame clones appear in the TCRdb table, and some are missing; sequencing was by immunoSEQ multiplex PCR. Among about 400,000 clones listed, over 75% were seen once. Researchers sorted participants into cohorts using their self-reported clinical history. This TCR was recovered from a woman aged 30 to 39 with acute COVID-19. Sequenced input: PBMCs or T cells enriched from blood (not recorded which).

The CDR3 loop is CSYRGNEKLFF. The CDR3 coding sequence is TGCAGCTACAGGGGTAATGAAAAACTGTTTTTT. The chain combines TRBV29-1 with TRBJ1-4; 7 bases match TRBD1. V shed 8 bases, J shed 4 bases, and the junction held 1 base outside the gene matches. This CDR3 spans 11 amino acids. Germline lookup yields CDR1 SQVTM and CDR2 ANQGSEA.